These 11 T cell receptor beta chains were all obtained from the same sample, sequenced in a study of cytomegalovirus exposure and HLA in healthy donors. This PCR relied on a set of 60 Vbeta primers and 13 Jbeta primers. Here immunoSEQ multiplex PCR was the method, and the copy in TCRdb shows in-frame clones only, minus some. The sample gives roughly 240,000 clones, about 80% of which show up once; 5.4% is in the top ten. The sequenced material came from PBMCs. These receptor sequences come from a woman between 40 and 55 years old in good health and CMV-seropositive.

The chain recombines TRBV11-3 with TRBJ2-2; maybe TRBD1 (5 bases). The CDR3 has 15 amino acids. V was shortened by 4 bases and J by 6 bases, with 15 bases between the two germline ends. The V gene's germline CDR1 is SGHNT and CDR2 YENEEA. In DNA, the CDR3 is TGTGCCAGCAGCTCCTCCGGCCTGACAGCCGGGGAGCTGTTTTTT. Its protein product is CASSSSGLTAGELFF.

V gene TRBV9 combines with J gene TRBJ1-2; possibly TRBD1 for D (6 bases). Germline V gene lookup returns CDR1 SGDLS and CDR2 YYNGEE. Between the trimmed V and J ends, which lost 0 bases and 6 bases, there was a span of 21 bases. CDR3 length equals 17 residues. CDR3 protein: CASSVGDRFELFDGYTF. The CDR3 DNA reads TGTGCCAGCAGCGTAGGCGACAGGTTCGAATTGTTCGATGGCTACACCTTC.

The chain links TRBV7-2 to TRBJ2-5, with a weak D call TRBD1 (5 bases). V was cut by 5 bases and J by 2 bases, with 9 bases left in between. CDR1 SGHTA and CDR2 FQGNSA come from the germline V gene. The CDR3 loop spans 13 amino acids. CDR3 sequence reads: CASSPRAQETQYF. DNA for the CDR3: TGTGCCAGCAGCCCCAGGGCACAAGAGACCCAGTACTTC.

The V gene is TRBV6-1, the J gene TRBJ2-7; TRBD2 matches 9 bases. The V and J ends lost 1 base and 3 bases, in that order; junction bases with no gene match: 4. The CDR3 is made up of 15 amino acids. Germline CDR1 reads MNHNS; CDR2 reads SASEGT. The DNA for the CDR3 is TGTGCCAGCAGTGAAGGGCTAGCGGGGAGCTACGAGCAGTACTTC. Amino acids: CASSEGLAGSYEQYF.

Written as DNA, the CDR3 is TGTGCCAGCAGCCCCTGGGACAGGGAGTTCACTGAAGCTTTCTTT. Its protein is CASSPWDREFTEAFF. The chain joins TRBV5-4 to TRBJ1-1; 9 bases agree with TRBD1. Losses at the gene ends were 4 bases for V and 4 bases for J; bases not matched to a gene: 8. The germline CDR1 and CDR2 sequences are SGHNT and YYREEE (reference sequence). This CDR3 comprises 15 residues.

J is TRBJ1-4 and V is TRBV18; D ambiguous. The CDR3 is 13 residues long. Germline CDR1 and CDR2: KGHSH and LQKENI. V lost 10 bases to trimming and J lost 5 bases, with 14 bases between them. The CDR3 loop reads CATQREVNEKLFF. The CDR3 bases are TGTGCCACCCAACGGGAAGTGAATGAAAAACTGTTTTTT. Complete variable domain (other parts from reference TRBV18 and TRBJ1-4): NAGVMQNPRHLVRRRGQEARLRCSPMKGHSHVYWYRQLPEEGLKFMVYLQKENIIDESGMPKERFSAEFPKEGPSILRIQQVVRGDSAAYFCATQREVNEKLFFGSGTQLSVL.

CDR3 sequence: CASSYVGEVGELFF. The CDR3 DNA sequence: TGTGCCAGCAGCTATGTCGGGGAGGTCGGGGAGCTGTTTTTT. The chain is built from TRBV7-3 and TRBJ2-2; the D gene is possibly TRBD2 (6 bases). CDR1 is SGHTA and CDR2 is FQGTGA in the germline V gene. This CDR3 is 14 amino acids long. Trimming left V 4 bases short and J 7 bases short, with 13 bases between.

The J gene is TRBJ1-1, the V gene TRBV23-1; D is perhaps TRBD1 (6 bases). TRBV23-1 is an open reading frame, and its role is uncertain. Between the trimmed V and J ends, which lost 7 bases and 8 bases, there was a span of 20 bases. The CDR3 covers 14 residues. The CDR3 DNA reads TGCGCCAGCAACCTCCGGGACAAACACCTCGAAGCTTTCTTT. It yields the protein CASNLRDKHLEAFF.

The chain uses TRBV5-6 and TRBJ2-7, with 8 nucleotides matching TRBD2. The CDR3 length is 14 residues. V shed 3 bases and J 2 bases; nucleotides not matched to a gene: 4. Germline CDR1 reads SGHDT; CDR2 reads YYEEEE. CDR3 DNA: TGTGCCAGCAGCTCGGGACTAGGGGCCTACGAGCAGTACTTC. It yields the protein CASSSGLGAYEQYF.

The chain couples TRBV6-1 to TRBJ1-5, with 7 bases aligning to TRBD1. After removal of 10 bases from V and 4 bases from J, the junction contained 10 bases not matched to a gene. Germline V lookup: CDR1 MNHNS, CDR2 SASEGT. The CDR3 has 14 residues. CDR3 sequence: CATKETGSNQPQHF. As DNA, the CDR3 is TGTGCCACCAAAGAGACAGGGAGTAATCAGCCCCAGCATTTT.

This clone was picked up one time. The CDR3 DNA sequence: TGTGCCAGCAGTTACGGTATGGGCTACACCTTC. Protein: CASSYGMGYTF. The rearrangement links TRBV28 to TRBJ1-2; no firm D call. CDR1 MDHEN and CDR2 SYDVKM come from the germline V gene. The CDR3 is made up of 11 amino acids. Between the trimmed V and J ends, which lost 4 bases and 8 bases, there was a span of 8 bases.